The source of this T cell receptor (beta chain) is a study of shared clonotypes between healthy human individuals. In regard to this clone: What it binds is not known.

Study findings and constraints: With few donors, the genetic and exposure-history diversity represented was limited. An effect of sequencing depth on clonotype sharing among donors was expected. Sampling involved blood alone; tissue repertoires likely differ.

The assay was immunoSEQ multiplex PCR, and TCRdb's table has in-frame clones only and misses some. The profile shows about 1.5 million clones, around 97% of them singletons. The sample comprised naive CD4+ T cells sorted from blood. The subset denotes: CD45RA+ positively selected. The sequence was collected from a man aged 30 to 39 in good health.

The CDR3 nucleotides are TGCGCCAGCAGCTTTCGGGGAGACAGCAATCAGCCCCAGCATTTT. Translation gives CASSFRGDSNQPQHF. This chain joins TRBV5-1 and TRBJ1-5; D unresolved. V dropped 2 bases and J dropped 1 base, with 10 bases sitting between them. The CDR3 contains 15 residues. Germline CDR1 and CDR2: SGHRS and YFSETQ.